The clone carrying this TCR beta chain was recorded a few times. Its antigen is currently unknown. This entry is derived from a study of T cell repertoires in cytomegalovirus infection. The overall study: Through public TCR beta signatures, both CMV infection and matching HLA type were indicated. Findings and caveats of the study: Carriers of CMV plus the relevant HLA were identified by cumulative public TCR beta family frequency. HLA-C-restricted CMV-specific TCR beta clonotypes prevailed in the ex vivo response.

TCRdb recomputed calls from the reads with MiXCR, one row per CDR3 protein. The sample has 200,000 to 250,000 distinct CDR3 sequences, over 20% seen once. The CDR3 covers 15 residues. Trimming cost V 2 bases and J 2 bases, with 12 bases left between them. The germline V gene encodes CDR1 MGHRA and CDR2 YSYEKL. The chain employs TRBV4-1 and TRBJ2-5; tentatively, D is TRBD1 or TRBD2 (5 bases each). The sample comprised CD8+ T cells from PBMCs. This sequence was found in a human donor in good health (CMV status not recorded). Some clones in this sample may be carry-over from other donors' samples. The CDR3, as DNA: TGCGCCAGCAGCCAATGGTCAGGGACGCAAGAGACCCAGTACTTC. It is translated as CASSQWSGTQETQYF.